These 24 T cell receptor beta chains originate from one sample sequenced in a study of shared T cell receptors in the human thymus. Data came from immunoSEQ multiplex PCR; TCRdb stores just in-frame clones and leaves some out. The sample yields hundreds of thousands of clones, approximately 87% seen once. The same data also went into a second study, on human thymus T cells.

Material for sequencing was thymocytes. The receptors were gathered from a boy under two years old with a congenital heart defect.

The chain links TRBV27 to TRBJ2-1; maybe TRBD2 (6 bases). V lost 5 bases, J lost 0 bases, and 11 bases lay in between. Per germline, CDR1 MNHEY and CDR2 SMNVEV (reference sequence). This CDR3 has 15 residues. CDR3 in amino acids: CASSTRGSSYNEQFF. CDR3 in DNA: TGTGCCAGCAGTACACGGGGGAGCTCCTACAATGAGCAGTTCTTC.

V and J are TRBV12-5 and TRBJ2-2; TRBD2 matches at 8 bases. Germline trimming cut 0 bases from V and 3 bases from J; bases unmatched to any gene: 9. Germline lookup yields CDR1 LGHNT and CDR2 FRNRAP. This CDR3 comprises 18 residues. CDR3 loop: CASGLVPRTSTYTGELFF. In DNA form, the CDR3 reads TGTGCTAGTGGTTTGGTACCCCGGACTAGCACCTACACCGGGGAGCTGTTTTTT.

Comments on this clone: The identical CDR3 is also encoded by other nucleotide sequences in the sample. CDR3 bases: TGTGCCAGCAGCCTCCGGACAGCCGACGAGCAGTACTTC. It is translated as CASSLRTADEQYF. The gene calls are TRBV9 and TRBJ2-7; D perhaps matches TRBD1 (6 bases). Trimming removed 4 bases from V and 5 bases from J, with 13 bases in between. The CDR3 length is 13 residues. Germline V gene sequence: CDR1 SGDLS, CDR2 YYNGEE.

V gene TRBV6-1 combines with J gene TRBJ1-5; D uncertain. V was cut by 4 bases and J by 0 bases, with 16 bases left in between. The germline V gene has CDR1 MNHNS and CDR2 SASEGT. The CDR3 consists of 17 residues. CDR3 sequence reads: CASSVRDPVVSNQPQHF. For the CDR3, the DNA is TGTGCCAGCAGTGTGCGGGATCCAGTGGTTAGCAATCAGCCCCAGCATTTT.

The chain employs TRBV6-5 and TRBJ2-7, with TRBD2 matching 9 bases. The ends lost 4 bases at V and 1 base at J; junction bases unmatched: 8. The CDR3 is made up of 16 amino acids. CDR1 is MNHEY and CDR2 is SVGAGI in the germline V gene. CDR3 sequence reads: CASSSLTREGSYEQYF. Written as DNA, the CDR3 is TGTGCCAGCAGTTCCTTGACGCGGGAGGGGTCCTACGAGCAGTACTTC.

The V call is TRBV12-5, the J call TRBJ2-7; D might be TRBD2 (6 bases). This CDR3 spans 13 amino acids. CDR1 is LGHNT, CDR2 FRNRAP, per germline. The V and J ends lost 3 bases and 3 bases respectively, with 9 bases between them. The DNA of the CDR3 is TGTGCTAGTGGTTTCCCCGGGGGCTACGAGCAGTACTTC. Its protein is CASGFPGGYEQYF.

V and J are TRBV5-8 and TRBJ1-5; D might be TRBD1 (5 bases). There are 14 residues in the CDR3. Germline V gene data show CDR1 as SGHTS and CDR2 as YDEGEE. V was shortened by 7 bases and J by 4 bases, with 15 bases between the two germline ends. CDR3 nucleotides: TGTGCCAGCGGCCTCCGGGACTTAAATCAGCCCCAGCATTTT. It specifies CASGLRDLNQPQHF.

The chain combines TRBV30 with TRBJ1-2, with a weak D call TRBD1 (6 bases). Germline CDR1 reads GTSNPN; CDR2 reads SVGIG (reference sequence). The CDR3 loop spans 17 amino acids. Trimming left V 0 bases short and J 7 bases short, with 24 bases between. The CDR3 protein is CAWSVIDRNRVVFGYTF. The CDR3 DNA reads as TGTGCCTGGAGTGTAATTGATCGTAACAGGGTGGTGTTTGGCTACACCTTC.

The sample holds a few counts of this clone. The chain has TRBV19 and TRBJ2-3, with 8 bases that match TRBD1. The V gene end was trimmed by 6 bases and the J gene end by 3 bases; junction bases not matched to a gene: 11. From germline, CDR1 is LNHDA and CDR2 SQIVND (reference sequence). There are 16 residues in the CDR3. CDR3 sequence reads: CASSKGRQGLTDTQYF. The CDR3 nucleotides read TGTGCCAGTAGCAAAGGGCGACAGGGGTTGACAGATACGCAGTATTTT.

This clone was seen more than once but under ten times. The chain uses TRBV28 and TRBJ2-6; a possible D gene is TRBD1 (6 bases). Per the germline V gene, CDR1 is MDHEN and CDR2 is SYDVKM. V was pared by 1 base and J by 2 bases, with 18 bases between. This CDR3 is 19 amino acids long. This chain's CDR3 is CASSLSDRLTGTGANVLTF. CDR3 nucleotide sequence: TGTGCCAGCAGTTTATCGGACCGACTCACAGGGACTGGGGCCAACGTCCTGACTTTC.

V and J are TRBV9 and TRBJ2-5, with 8 nucleotides matching TRBD1. The germline V gene has CDR1 SGDLS and CDR2 YYNGEE. The CDR3 runs to 14 residues. The J segment lost 4 bases and the V segment lost 3 bases, leaving 5 bases of the junction unmatched. CDR3 bases: TGTGCCAGCAGCGCGGACAGGGCCCGAGAGACCCAGTACTTC. It encodes CASSADRARETQYF.

V is TRBV5-1 and J is TRBJ1-1, with 10 bases aligning to TRBD1. This CDR3 region has 20 residues. From germline, CDR1 is SGHRS and CDR2 YFSETQ. The V and J ends lost 5 bases and 1 base, in that order; junction bases with no gene match: 20. CDR3 bases: TGCGCCAGCAGTTTCGCTTCCGGGACAGGGGATGGTTTTTGGAACACTGAAGCTTTCTTT. Translated, it gives CASSFASGTGDGFWNTEAFF.

This clone appeared a single time. The J gene is TRBJ2-7, the V gene TRBV2; no clear D. Trimming removed 8 bases from V and 5 bases from J, with 7 bases in between. The CDR3 spans 10 residues. In germline, CDR1 is SNHLY, CDR2 FYNNEI. The CDR3 DNA reads as TGTGCCAGCGCGGCCAACGAGCAGTACTTC. Protein: CASAANEQYF.

The chain uses TRBV15 and TRBJ2-7; 11 positions match TRBD2. J was trimmed by 6 bases and V by 1 base; bases with no gene match: 2. Germline V gene lookup returns CDR1 LNHNV and CDR2 YYDKDF (reference sequence). This CDR3 has 14 amino acids. The CDR3 is CATSRAGLAGEQYF. The CDR3 nucleotides read TGTGCCACCAGCAGAGCCGGACTAGCGGGCGAGCAGTACTTC.

This chain links TRBV6-1 with TRBJ2-7; D remains ambiguous. Between the trimmed V and J ends, which lost 6 bases and 2 bases, there was a span of 8 bases. Germline lookup yields CDR1 MNHNS and CDR2 SASEGT. The CDR3 runs 12 residues. The CDR3 DNA is TGTGCCAGCAGCACGGTGGCCTACGAGCAGTACTTC. Its translation: CASSTVAYEQYF.

Comments on this clone: This sample also contains other DNA sequences that code for the same CDR3. The chain recombines TRBV7-9 with TRBJ2-7, with a weak D call TRBD2 (5 bases). Germline-derived CDR1 and CDR2 are SEHNR and FQNEAQ (reference sequence). This CDR3 has 14 residues. V lost 2 bases and J lost 0, with 8 bases in between. CDR3 sequence reads: CASSLPGISYEQYF. In DNA form, the CDR3 reads TGTGCCAGCAGCTTACCCGGGATCTCCTACGAGCAGTACTTC.

This CDR3 reads CASSREPGLAGDTGELFF. The CDR3 DNA reads as TGTGCCAGCTCACGGGAACCGGGACTAGCGGGAGATACCGGGGAGCTGTTTTTT. The J gene is TRBJ2-2, the V gene TRBV18, with 14 bases identical to TRBD2. Unmatched junction bases numbered 9, after V lost 4 bases and J lost 5 bases. The CDR3 is 18 residues long. Germline CDR1 and CDR2: KGHSH and LQKENI.

V usage is TRBV5-3 and J usage is TRBJ2-1, with D possibly matching TRBD1 (6 bases). TRBV5-3 is assigned to the ORF class and has an uncertain function. The CDR3 has 17 residues. V was trimmed by 5 bases and J by 1 base, leaving 19 bases between them. CDR3 sequence reads: CARSMRDRGSSYNEQFF. CDR3 bases: TGTGCCAGAAGTATGAGGGATAGGGGGAGTTCCTACAATGAGCAGTTCTTC.

The chain combines TRBV29-1 with TRBJ2-4; weak D call: TRBD1 (5 bases). This CDR3 has 12 amino acids. Germline values: CDR1 SQVTM, CDR2 ANQGSEA. Trimming stripped 4 bases from V and 13 bases from J, with 17 bases between. CDR3 protein: CSVVGPDGLQYF. Here the CDR3 DNA reads TGCAGCGTTGTGGGGCCCGACGGTCTACAGTACTTC.

This chain uses TRBV7-9 with TRBJ1-6, with a possible D match to TRBD1 (6 bases). The ends were cut back, 5 bases at V and 13 bases at J, with 18 bases in the middle. CDR3 length: 14 amino acids. Looked up from germline, CDR1 is SEHNR and CDR2 is FQNEAQ (reference sequence). CDR3 nucleotide sequence: TGTGCCAGCAGCCTAGATTCCTCAGGGGTTCCCCTCCACTTT. The encoded protein is CASSLDSSGVPLHF.

The rearrangement uses TRBV25-1 and TRBJ2-7; D is unresolved. CDR3 length: 14 residues. Germline V CDR1 and CDR2: MGHDK, SYGVNS. With 1 base removed from V and 2 bases from J, the gap between germline ends came to 9 bases. CDR3 coding DNA: TGTGCCAGCAGTGAATCTGTCAGGCCCTACGAGCAGTACTTC. Its translation is CASSESVRPYEQYF.

The gene calls are TRBV6-5 and TRBJ2-7; D is possibly TRBD1 (5 bases). The CDR3 extends over 15 amino acids. The ends were cut back, 1 base at V and 1 base at J, with 11 bases in the middle. CDR1 and CDR2 (germline): MNHEY, SVGAGI. CDR3 loop: CASSYFGGHSYEQYF. The CDR3 nucleotides are TGTGCCAGCAGTTACTTCGGTGGACATTCCTACGAGCAGTACTTC.

This chain links TRBV11-2 with TRBJ2-7, with 11 nucleotides matching TRBD1. V was clipped by 5 bases and J by 6 bases; unmatched bases: 6. The germline CDR1 and CDR2 sequences are SGHAT and FQNNGV. The CDR3 is made up of 14 amino acids. The CDR3 DNA reads as TGTGCCAGCAGCCCGGGACAGGGGGGGATCGAGCAGTACTTC. Protein: CASSPGQGGIEQYF.

The rearrangement links TRBV28 to TRBJ2-2; TRBD2 is a possible D gene (5 bases). Germline CDR1 and CDR2: MDHEN and SYDVKM. Between the trimmed V and J ends, which lost 6 bases and 2 bases, there was a span of 7 bases. This CDR3 has 13 residues. Written as DNA, the CDR3 is TGTGCCAGCAGGCTAGCAAACACCGGGGAGCTGTTTTTT. Protein product: CASRLANTGELFF.